This entry lists 28 T cell receptor beta chains sequenced from one sample in a study of blood T cell repertoires in COVID-19. The assay was immunoSEQ multiplex PCR, and TCRdb's table has in-frame clones only and misses some. Among around 300,000 clones, around 88% were seen once, and the ten largest hold over 6%. Sequenced material: PBMCs or T cells enriched from blood (not recorded which). Receptor source: a middle-aged woman who had recovered from COVID-19.

V is TRBV10-1 and J is TRBJ2-2; the match to TRBD1 covers 11 bases. This CDR3 is 17 amino acids long. Trimming removed 4 bases from V and 4 bases from J; junction bases left unmatched: 8. CDR1 and CDR2 (germline): WNHNN, SYGVQD (reference sequence). CDR3 nucleotides: TGCGCCAGCAGTGCTGGGAGGGGGACAGGGGGCACCGGGGAGCTGTTTTTT. Translation gives CASSAGRGTGGTGELFF.

V is TRBV30 and J is TRBJ1-1, with TRBD1 matching 10 bases. The V gene end was trimmed by 3 bases and the J gene end by 4 bases; junction bases not matched to a gene: 8. The CDR3 runs to 15 residues. Germline V lookup: CDR1 GTSNPN, CDR2 SVGIG (reference sequence). The CDR3 protein is CAWSDTGQGGTEAFF. CDR3 DNA: TGTGCCTGGAGCGACACCGGACAGGGGGGCACTGAAGCTTTCTTT.

V usage is TRBV2 and J usage is TRBJ1-5; 7 nucleotides line up with TRBD1. The germline CDR1 and CDR2 sequences are SNHLY and FYNNEI. V lost 5 bases to trimming and J lost 3 bases; unmatched junction nucleotides: 7. This CDR3 contains 15 residues. CDR3 residues: CASSSDRQNNQPQHF. DNA of the CDR3: TGTGCCAGCAGTTCGGACAGGCAGAACAATCAGCCCCAGCATTTT.

V is TRBV19 and J is TRBJ2-1, with 9 bases identical to TRBD1. Germline trimming cut 6 bases from V and 4 bases from J; bases unmatched to any gene: 7. The CDR3 has 15 amino acids. The germline V gene has CDR1 LNHDA and CDR2 SQIVND (reference sequence). The CDR3 DNA follows: TGTGCCAGTAGCAGGCGGACAGGGGATTACAATGAGCAGTTCTTC. It encodes CASSRRTGDYNEQFF.

The genes are TRBV5-1 and TRBJ2-3, with TRBD2 matching 8 bases. Germline V gives CDR1 SGHRS, CDR2 YFSETQ. CDR3 length: 16 residues. Losses at the gene ends were 4 bases for V and 4 bases for J; bases not matched to a gene: 11. CDR3 residues: CASSQAAAGVPDTQYF. CDR3 DNA: TGCGCCAGCAGCCAGGCGGCAGCGGGAGTCCCAGATACGCAGTATTTT.

The rearrangement uses TRBV28 and TRBJ1-6; 10 bases agree with TRBD1. The CDR3 is made up of 19 amino acids. CDR1 MDHEN and CDR2 SYDVKM come from the germline V gene. V shed 6 bases and J 1 base; nucleotides not matched to a gene: 12. The CDR3 nucleotides are TGTGCCAGCAGGGACCCGGGACAGGGGTCTGGGTCCTATAATTCACCCCTCCACTTT. It translates to CASRDPGQGSGSYNSPLHF.

The gene calls are TRBV28 and TRBJ1-1, with a weak D call TRBD1 (5 bases). The CDR3 covers 13 residues. Trimming stripped 3 bases from V and 3 bases from J, with 8 bases between. In germline, CDR1 is MDHEN, CDR2 SYDVKM. Written as DNA, the CDR3 is TGTGCCAGCAGTTTCGGGGGATACACTGAAGCTTTCTTT. Translating gives CASSFGGYTEAFF.

This clone was counted once. The chain is built from TRBV29-1 and TRBJ2-1; 7 nucleotides align to TRBD2. CDR3 length: 15 residues. The V and J ends lost 2 bases and 0 bases, in that order; junction bases with no gene match: 4. Germline CDR1 is SQVTM and CDR2 is ANQGSEA. This CDR3 reads CSVETASGSYNEQFF. Here the CDR3 DNA reads TGCAGCGTTGAAACGGCTAGCGGCTCCTACAATGAGCAGTTCTTC.

CDR3 sequence: CASSLGAGVSAKETQYF. The CDR3 nucleotides read TGTGCCAGCAGCTTAGGTGCGGGAGTCAGCGCGAAAGAGACCCAGTACTTC. V and J are TRBV7-8 and TRBJ2-5; TRBD2 matches at 7 bases. There are 17 residues in the CDR3. Per the germline V gene, CDR1 is SGHVS and CDR2 is FQNEAQ. V lost 1 base, J lost 3 bases, and 11 bases stayed unmatched.

This clone was detected once. This chain uses TRBV6-6 with TRBJ2-7, with D perhaps matching TRBD2 (7 bases). Trimming stripped 2 bases from V and 4 bases from J, with 12 bases between. The CDR3 covers 14 residues. The germline V gene has CDR1 MNHNY and CDR2 SVGAGI (reference sequence). The CDR3 nucleotides read TGTGCCAGCAGTTACCCGGGGGGCGGGTACGAGCAGTACTTC. Protein: CASSYPGGGYEQYF.

This clone was recorded a few times. The same CDR3 can be traced to other DNA sequences in this sample. This CDR3 reads CASSPGGRGNQPQHF. DNA of the CDR3: TGTGCCAGCTCACCCGGGGGGCGCGGCAATCAGCCCCAGCATTTT. V usage is TRBV18 and J usage is TRBJ1-5; possibly TRBD1 for D (6 bases). From germline, CDR1 is KGHSH and CDR2 LQKENI. The CDR3 totals 15 residues. V lost 3 bases to trimming and J lost 2 bases, with 11 bases between them. Based on the CDR3 plus reference TRBV18 and TRBJ1-5, the full variable domain is NAGVMQNPRHLVRRRGQEARLRCSPMKGHSHVYWYRQLPEEGLKFMVYLQKENIIDESGMPKERFSAEFPKEGPSILRIQQVVRGDSAAYFCASSPGGRGNQPQHFGDGTRLSIL.

The chain has TRBV6-2 or TRBV6-3 and TRBJ2-5, with 11 positions matching TRBD1. Losses at the gene ends were 3 bases for V and 4 bases for J; bases not matched to a gene: 4. CDR1 MNHEY and CDR2 SVGEGT come from the germline V gene. The CDR3 runs 15 residues. CDR3 sequence (DNA): TGTGCCAGCAGTTATGCCGGGACAGGGGGAGAGACCCAGTACTTC. Translation gives CASSYAGTGGETQYF.

The chain combines TRBV7-2 with TRBJ2-3; 14 bases agree with TRBD2. The ends lost 6 bases at V and 5 bases at J; junction bases unmatched: 10. Germline V gene lookup returns CDR1 SGHTA and CDR2 FQGNSA. The CDR3 is made up of 17 amino acids. Written as DNA, the CDR3 is TGTGCCAGCAGTTCTCCACGGACTAGCGGGAGGCAAGATACGCAGTATTTT. This sequence encodes CASSSPRTSGRQDTQYF.

The chain uses TRBV29-1 and TRBJ1-6; TRBD1 aligns across 7 bases. This CDR3 is built from 13 residues. Germline assignment: CDR1 SQVTM and CDR2 ANQGSEA. With V trimmed by 4 bases and J by 7 bases, 4 bases remained unmatched. DNA for the CDR3: TGCAGCGTTGGGGACAGCCTAAATTCACCCCTCCACTTT. This gives the protein CSVGDSLNSPLHF.

The gene calls are TRBV11-2 and TRBJ2-2; D gene ambiguous. Germline CDR1 and CDR2: SGHAT and FQNNGV. This CDR3 has 12 amino acids. V was trimmed by 5 bases and J by 7 bases, leaving 8 bases between them. The CDR3 nucleotides read TGTGCCAGCAGCCCCGCGAGCGGGGAGCTGTTTTTT. This gives the protein CASSPASGELFF.

The chain combines TRBV3-1 (or the pseudogene TRBV3-2) with TRBJ1-2; the D is unclear. The germline V gene has CDR1 LGHDT and CDR2 YNNKEL (reference sequence). This CDR3 has 15 residues. Between the trimmed V and J ends, which lost 2 bases and 2 bases, there was a span of 12 bases. CDR3 protein: CASSQQAVANYGYTF. DNA of the CDR3: TGTGCCAGCAGCCAACAGGCCGTCGCAAACTATGGCTACACCTTC.

This chain links TRBV6-6 with TRBJ2-1, with TRBD1 as a possible D gene (6 bases). Trimming left V 6 bases short and J 9 bases short, with 18 bases between. The CDR3 is made up of 14 amino acids. Germline CDR1 MNHNY, CDR2 SVGAGI (reference sequence). The CDR3 DNA reads TGTGCCAGCAGCCTCTCACAGGGATTCGGTGAGCAGTTCTTC. Its translation is CASSLSQGFGEQFF.

The CDR3 spells CASSSAGSKETQYF. CDR3 nucleotides: TGTGCCAGCAGCTCCGCCGGGTCCAAAGAGACCCAGTACTTC. The chain couples TRBV7-2 to TRBJ2-5, with no clear D. The CDR3 is 14 residues long. The V and J ends lost 4 bases and 3 bases respectively, with 12 bases between them. CDR1 and CDR2 from the germline V gene are SGHTA and FQGNSA.

The J gene is TRBJ2-5, the V gene TRBV24-1; 10 bases match TRBD2. The germline CDR1 and CDR2 sequences are KGHDR and SFDVKD. This CDR3 contains 18 residues. Germline trimming cut 4 bases from V and 1 base from J; bases unmatched to any gene: 11. The chain's CDR3 is CATSDRLTSGPPQETQYF. CDR3 nucleotide sequence: TGTGCCACCAGTGACCGGTTGACTAGCGGGCCCCCCCAAGAGACCCAGTACTTC.

V is TRBV10-3 and J is TRBJ1-6; no definite D call. Trimming pared 8 bases from V and 8 bases from J, leaving 7 bases between. Germline V gives CDR1 ENHRY, CDR2 SYGVKD. The CDR3 has 11 amino acids. The CDR3 coding sequence is TGTGCCATCGGCCAGGATTCACCCCTCCACTTT. It specifies CAIGQDSPLHF.

This chain connects TRBV27 to TRBJ2-3, with 8 nucleotides matching TRBD1. Germline CDR1 is MNHEY and CDR2 is SMNVEV (reference sequence). There are 13 residues in the CDR3. V shed 8 bases, J shed 5 bases, and the junction held 6 bases outside the gene matches. The CDR3 protein is CASGRGRGDTQYF. CDR3 sequence (DNA): TGTGCCAGCGGCAGGGGGCGTGGAGATACGCAGTATTTT.

The CDR3 loop reads CATRGQSNQPQHF. The CDR3 DNA reads as TGCGCCACCCGGGGACAATCAAATCAGCCCCAGCATTTT. The chain links TRBV10-2 to TRBJ1-5; possible D gene TRBD1, 6 bases. The germline V gene encodes CDR1 WSHSY and CDR2 SAAADI. This CDR3 is 13 amino acids long. V was trimmed by 10 bases and J by 4 bases, leaving 14 bases between them.

This clone came up many times. The chain recombines TRBV28 with TRBJ2-5; TRBD1 aligns across 9 bases. CDR3 length: 14 amino acids. The ends lost 6 bases at V and 4 bases at J; junction bases unmatched: 6. Looked up from germline, CDR1 is MDHEN and CDR2 is SYDVKM. The CDR3 region is CASRRQGVGETQYF. For the CDR3, the DNA is TGTGCCAGCAGAAGACAGGGGGTAGGAGAGACCCAGTACTTC.

The chain joins TRBV18 to TRBJ2-7, with no clear D. Germline V lookup: CDR1 KGHSH, CDR2 LQKENI. The CDR3 consists of 13 residues. Between the trimmed V and J ends, which lost 6 bases and 7 bases, there was a span of 16 bases. In nucleotides, the CDR3 is TGTGCCAGCTCTCCCGACTGGCTGTCGGAGCAGTACTTC. It codes for CASSPDWLSEQYF.

The rearrangement joins TRBV7-2 to TRBJ1-3; TRBD1 aligns across 9 bases. Trimming cost V 1 base and J 4 bases; bases outside gene matches: 5. The germline CDR1 and CDR2 sequences are SGHTA and FQGNSA. The CDR3 spans 16 residues. CDR3 bases: TGTGCCAGCAGCTTAGTTCCCGGGACAGGGGGAAACACCATATATTTT. Residues: CASSLVPGTGGNTIYF.

The V gene is TRBV11-2, the J gene TRBJ2-1; 7 nucleotides align to TRBD1. V gave up 3 bases and J gave up 4 bases; unmatched junction bases: 12. The CDR3 runs 17 residues. From germline, CDR1 is SGHAT and CDR2 FQNNGV. The CDR3 coding sequence is TGTGCCAGCAGCTTCCGACAGGGCGCAATGGGGTACAATGAGCAGTTCTTC. Protein: CASSFRQGAMGYNEQFF.

The rearrangement uses TRBV28 and TRBJ1-5, with 9 bases identical to TRBD1. The V gene's germline CDR1 is MDHEN and CDR2 SYDVKM. The CDR3 contains 17 residues. V lost 6 bases, J lost 0 bases, and 9 bases stayed unmatched. In DNA, the CDR3 is TGTGCCAGCAGGGAGACAGGGGGGACTATTAGCAATCAGCCCCAGCATTTT. It translates to CASRETGGTISNQPQHF.

The V and J genes are TRBV14 and TRBJ2-1; 12 bases match TRBD2. Trimming removed 6 bases from V and 5 bases from J; junction bases left unmatched: 14. CDR1 is SGHDN and CDR2 is FVKESK in the germline V gene. This CDR3 has 18 residues. CDR3 in DNA: TGTGCCAGCAGGCAGGCCGGGGCTAGCGGGAGGGATAACAATGAGCAGTTCTTC. Translated: CASRQAGASGRDNNEQFF.